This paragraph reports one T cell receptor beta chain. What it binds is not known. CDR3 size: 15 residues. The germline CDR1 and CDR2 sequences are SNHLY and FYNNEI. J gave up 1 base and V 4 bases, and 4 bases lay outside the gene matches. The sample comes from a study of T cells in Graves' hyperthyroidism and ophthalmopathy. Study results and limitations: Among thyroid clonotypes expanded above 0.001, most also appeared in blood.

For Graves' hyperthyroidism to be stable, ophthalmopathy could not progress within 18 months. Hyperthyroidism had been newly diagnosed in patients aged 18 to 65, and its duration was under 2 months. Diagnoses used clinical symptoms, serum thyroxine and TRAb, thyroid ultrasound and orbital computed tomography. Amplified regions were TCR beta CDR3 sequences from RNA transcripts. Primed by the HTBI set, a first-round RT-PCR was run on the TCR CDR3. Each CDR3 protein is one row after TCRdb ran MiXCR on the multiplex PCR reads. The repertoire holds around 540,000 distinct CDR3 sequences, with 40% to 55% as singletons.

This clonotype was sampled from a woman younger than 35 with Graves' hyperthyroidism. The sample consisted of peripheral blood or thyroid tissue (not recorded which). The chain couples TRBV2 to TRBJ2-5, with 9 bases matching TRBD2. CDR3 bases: TGTGCCAGCAGTGTTGGTAGCGGGAGCCAAGAGACCCAGTACTTC. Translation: CASSVGSGSQETQYF.